This TCR beta chain originates from a study of blood T cell repertoires in COVID-19. For the study at large: From the United States, Italy and Spain came samples of acute and convalescent COVID-19. PBMCs, B-cell-depleted T cells, or T cells were the source of the cDNA or gDNA that made up the material.

V lost 6 bases, J lost 0 bases, and 2 bases stayed unmatched. The CDR3 has 14 residues. Germline V gene lookup returns CDR1 SNHLY and CDR2 FYNNEI. In the study's own analysis: For nucleated cells, counts were estimated from reference gene primer amplification. Some clones are missing from TCRdb's copy, which holds only in-frame ones; the method was immunoSEQ multiplex PCR. V, J and clone size were drawn from that table, and D and trimming were deduced from the DNA. The profile shows about 330,000 clones, 86% of them singletons. The V and J genes are TRBV2 and TRBJ2-5; 9 bases fit TRBD2. The TCR sequence derives from a woman aged 45 to 65 with acute or convalescent COVID-19. Sequenced input: peripheral blood. CDR3 loop: CASRTSGYQETQYF. The CDR3 DNA sequence: TGTGCCAGCAGGACTAGCGGCTACCAAGAGACCCAGTACTTC.